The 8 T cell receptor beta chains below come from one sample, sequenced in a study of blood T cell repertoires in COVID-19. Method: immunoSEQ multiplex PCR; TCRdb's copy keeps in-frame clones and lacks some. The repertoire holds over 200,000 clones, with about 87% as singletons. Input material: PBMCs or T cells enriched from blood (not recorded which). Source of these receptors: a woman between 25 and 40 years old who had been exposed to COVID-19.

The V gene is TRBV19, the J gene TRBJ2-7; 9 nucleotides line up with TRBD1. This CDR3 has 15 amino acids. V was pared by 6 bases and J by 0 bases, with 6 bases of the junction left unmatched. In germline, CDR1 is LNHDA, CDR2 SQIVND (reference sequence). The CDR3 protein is CASSERQGGSYEQYF. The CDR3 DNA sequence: TGTGCCAGTAGCGAGAGACAGGGGGGCTCCTACGAGCAGTACTTC.

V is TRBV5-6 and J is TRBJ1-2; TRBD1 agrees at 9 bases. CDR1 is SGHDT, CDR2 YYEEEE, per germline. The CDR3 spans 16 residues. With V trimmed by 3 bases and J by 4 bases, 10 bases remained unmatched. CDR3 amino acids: CASSSGGTGRLYGYTF. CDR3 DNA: TGTGCCAGCAGCTCCGGGGGGACAGGGAGACTCTATGGCTACACCTTC.

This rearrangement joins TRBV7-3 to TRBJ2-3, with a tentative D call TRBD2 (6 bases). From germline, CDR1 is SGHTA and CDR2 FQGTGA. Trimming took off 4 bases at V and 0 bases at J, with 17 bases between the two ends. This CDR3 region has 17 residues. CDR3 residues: CASSSYPSSGSTDTQYF. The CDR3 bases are TGTGCCAGCAGCTCCTACCCAAGTAGCGGTAGCACAGATACGCAGTATTTT.

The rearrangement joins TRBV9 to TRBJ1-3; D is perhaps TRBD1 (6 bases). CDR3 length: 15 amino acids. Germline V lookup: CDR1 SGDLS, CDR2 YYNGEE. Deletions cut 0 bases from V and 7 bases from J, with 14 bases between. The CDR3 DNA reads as TGTGCCAGCAGCGTAGGGCTGGGGGCGGTCAACACCATATATTTT. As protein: CASSVGLGAVNTIYF.

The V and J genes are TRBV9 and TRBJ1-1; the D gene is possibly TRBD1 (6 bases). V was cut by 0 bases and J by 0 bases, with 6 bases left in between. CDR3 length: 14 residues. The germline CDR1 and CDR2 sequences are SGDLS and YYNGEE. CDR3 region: CASSVAGVNTEAFF. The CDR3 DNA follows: TGTGCCAGCAGCGTAGCAGGGGTGAACACTGAAGCTTTCTTT.

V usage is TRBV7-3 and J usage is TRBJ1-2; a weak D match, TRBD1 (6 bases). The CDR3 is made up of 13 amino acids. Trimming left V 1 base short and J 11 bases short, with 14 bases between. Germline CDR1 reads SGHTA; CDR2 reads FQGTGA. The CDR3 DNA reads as TGTGCCAGCAGCTTAAACAGGGCGGGTGCTTACACCTTC. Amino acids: CASSLNRAGAYTF.

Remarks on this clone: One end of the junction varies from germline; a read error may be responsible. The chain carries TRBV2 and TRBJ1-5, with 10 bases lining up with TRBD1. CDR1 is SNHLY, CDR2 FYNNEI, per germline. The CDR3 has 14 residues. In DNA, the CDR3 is TGTGCCAGCAGTGAGGGACAGGGGACTCAGCCTCAGCATTTT. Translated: CASSEGQGTQPQHF.

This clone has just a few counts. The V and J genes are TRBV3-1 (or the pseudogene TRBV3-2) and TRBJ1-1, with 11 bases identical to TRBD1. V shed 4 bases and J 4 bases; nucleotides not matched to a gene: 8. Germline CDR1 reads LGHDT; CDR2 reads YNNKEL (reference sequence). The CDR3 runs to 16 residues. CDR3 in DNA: TGTGCCAGCAGCCCCTGGACAGGGGGCATGGGCACTGAAGCTTTCTTT. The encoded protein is CASSPWTGGMGTEAFF.